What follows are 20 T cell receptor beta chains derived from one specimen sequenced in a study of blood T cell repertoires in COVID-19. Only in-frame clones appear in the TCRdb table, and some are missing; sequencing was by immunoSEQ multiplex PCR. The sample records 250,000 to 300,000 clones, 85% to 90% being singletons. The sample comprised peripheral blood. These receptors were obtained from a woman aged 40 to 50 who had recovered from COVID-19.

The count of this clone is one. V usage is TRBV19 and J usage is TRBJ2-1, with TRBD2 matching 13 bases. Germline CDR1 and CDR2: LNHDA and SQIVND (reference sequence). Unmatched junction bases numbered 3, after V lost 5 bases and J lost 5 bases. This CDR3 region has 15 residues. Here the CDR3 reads CASSAGLAGDNEQFF. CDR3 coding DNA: TGTGCCAGTAGTGCCGGACTAGCGGGGGACAATGAGCAGTTCTTC.

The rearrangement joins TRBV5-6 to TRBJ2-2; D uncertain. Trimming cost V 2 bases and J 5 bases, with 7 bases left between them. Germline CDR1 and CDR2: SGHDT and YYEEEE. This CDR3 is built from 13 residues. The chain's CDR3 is CASSFASTGELFF. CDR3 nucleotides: TGTGCCAGCAGCTTTGCGTCTACCGGGGAGCTGTTTTTT. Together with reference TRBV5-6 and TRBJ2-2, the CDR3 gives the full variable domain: DAGVTQSPTHLIKTRGQQVTLRCSPKSGHDTVSWYQQALGQGPQFIFQYYEEEERQRGNFPDRFSGHQFPNYSSELNVNALLLGDSALYLCASSFASTGELFFGEGSRLTVL.

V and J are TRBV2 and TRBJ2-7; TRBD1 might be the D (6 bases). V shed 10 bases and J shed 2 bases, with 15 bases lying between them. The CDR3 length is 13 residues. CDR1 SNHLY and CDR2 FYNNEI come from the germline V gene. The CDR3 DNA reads TGTGCCACCACTCTTCGGACAGCCTACGAGCAGTACTTC. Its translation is CATTLRTAYEQYF. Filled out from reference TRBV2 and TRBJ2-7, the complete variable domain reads EPEVTQTPSHQVTQMGQEVILRCVPISNHLYFYWYRQILGQKVEFLVSFYNNEISEKSEIFDDQFSVERPDGSNFTLKIRSTKLEDSAMYFCATTLRTAYEQYFGPGTRLTVT.

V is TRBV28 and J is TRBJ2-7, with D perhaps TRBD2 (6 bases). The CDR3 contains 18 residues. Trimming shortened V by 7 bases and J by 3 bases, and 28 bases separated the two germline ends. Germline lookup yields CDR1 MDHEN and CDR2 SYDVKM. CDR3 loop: CASTLQRGSAPFGYEQYF. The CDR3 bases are TGTGCCAGCACCCTCCAACGGGGGTCGGCTCCTTTCGGCTACGAGCAGTACTTC.

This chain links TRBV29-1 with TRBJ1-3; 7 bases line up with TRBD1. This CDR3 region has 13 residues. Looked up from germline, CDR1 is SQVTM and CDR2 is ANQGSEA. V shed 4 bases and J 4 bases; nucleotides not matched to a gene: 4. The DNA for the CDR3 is TGCAGCGTTGCAGGGGGGAAAGGAAACACCATATATTTT. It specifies CSVAGGKGNTIYF.

The CDR3 DNA sequence: TGCGCCAGCAGGGGGACAGGGCGAGAAACTGAAGCTTTCTTT. Residues: CASRGTGRETEAFF. The V and J genes are TRBV5-1 and TRBJ1-1; TRBD1 agrees at 9 bases. Germline V lookup: CDR1 SGHRS, CDR2 YFSETQ. This CDR3 has 14 residues. V gave up 5 bases and J gave up 5 bases; unmatched junction bases: 7. Full variable domain (missing parts from reference TRBV5-1 and TRBJ1-1): KAGVTQTPRYLIKTRGQQVTLSCSPISGHRSVSWYQQTPGQGLQFLFEYFSETQRNKGNFPGRFSGRQFSNSRSEMNVSTLELGDSALYLCASRGTGRETEAFFGQGTRLTVV.

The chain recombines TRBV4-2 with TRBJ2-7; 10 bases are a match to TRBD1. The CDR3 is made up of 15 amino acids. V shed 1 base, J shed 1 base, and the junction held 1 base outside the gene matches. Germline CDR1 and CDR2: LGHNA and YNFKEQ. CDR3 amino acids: CASSQGTGGSYEQYF. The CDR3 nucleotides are TGTGCCAGCAGCCAAGGGACAGGGGGTTCCTACGAGCAGTACTTC.

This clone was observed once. CDR3 coding DNA: TGTGCCAGCTCCCAAAGGGGGACGAACACCGGGGAGCTGTTTTTT. It translates to CASSQRGTNTGELFF. The chain carries TRBV7-9 and TRBJ2-2; a weak D match, TRBD1 (6 bases). The length of the CDR3 is 15 residues. Trimming removed 8 bases from V and 0 bases from J, with 13 bases in between. Looked up from germline, CDR1 is SEHNR and CDR2 is FQNEAQ (reference sequence).

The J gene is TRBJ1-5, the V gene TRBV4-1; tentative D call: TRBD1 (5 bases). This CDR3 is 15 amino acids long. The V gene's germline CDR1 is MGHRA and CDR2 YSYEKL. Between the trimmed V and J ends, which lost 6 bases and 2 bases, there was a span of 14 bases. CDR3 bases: TGCGCCAGCAGTCTTGGGGGGAAAGGCAATCAGCCCCAGCATTTT. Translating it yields CASSLGGKGNQPQHF.

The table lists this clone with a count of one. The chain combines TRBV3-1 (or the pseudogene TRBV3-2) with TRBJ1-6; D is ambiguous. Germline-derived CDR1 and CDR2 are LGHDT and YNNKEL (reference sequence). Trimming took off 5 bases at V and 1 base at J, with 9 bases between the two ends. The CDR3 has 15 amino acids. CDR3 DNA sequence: TGTGCCAGCAGCTTTTCGAGGTCCTATAATTCACCCCTCCACTTT. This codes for CASSFSRSYNSPLHF.

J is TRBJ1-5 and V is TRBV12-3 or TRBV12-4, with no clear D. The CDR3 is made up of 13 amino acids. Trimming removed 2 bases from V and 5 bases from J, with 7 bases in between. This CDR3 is CASSLLAYQPQHF. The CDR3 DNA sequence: TGTGCCAGCAGTTTATTGGCATATCAGCCCCAGCATTTT.

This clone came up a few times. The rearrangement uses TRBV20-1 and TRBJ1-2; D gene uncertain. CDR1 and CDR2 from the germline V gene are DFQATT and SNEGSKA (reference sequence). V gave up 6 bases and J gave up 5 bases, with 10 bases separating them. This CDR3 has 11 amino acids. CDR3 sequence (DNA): TGCAGTGCCGCAGATGGTTATGGCTACACCTTC. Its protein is CSAADGYGYTF.

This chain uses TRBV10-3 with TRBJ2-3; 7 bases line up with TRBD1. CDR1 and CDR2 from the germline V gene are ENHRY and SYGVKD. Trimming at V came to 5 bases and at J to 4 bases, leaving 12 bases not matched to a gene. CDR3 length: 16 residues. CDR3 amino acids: CAISTPTGFSADTQYF. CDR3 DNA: TGTGCCATCAGTACACCGACAGGGTTTTCGGCAGATACGCAGTATTTT.

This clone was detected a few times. CDR3 residues: CASSFTSGGDNEQFF. In DNA, the CDR3 is TGTGCCAGCAGCTTTACTAGCGGGGGTGACAATGAGCAGTTCTTC. The chain has TRBV5-4 and TRBJ2-1, with 11 bases matching TRBD2. The CDR3 contains 15 residues. Trimming removed 2 bases from V and 5 bases from J; junction bases left unmatched: 3. From germline, CDR1 is SGHNT and CDR2 YYREEE (reference sequence).

The CDR3 loop reads CASSPTTGNQPQHF. For the CDR3, the DNA is TGTGCCAGCAGCCCAACGACAGGTAATCAGCCCCAGCATTTT. The chain joins TRBV11-2 to TRBJ1-5, with a weak D call TRBD1 (6 bases). Per germline, CDR1 SGHAT and CDR2 FQNNGV. CDR3 length: 14 amino acids. Deletions cut 5 bases from V and 4 bases from J, with 12 bases between.

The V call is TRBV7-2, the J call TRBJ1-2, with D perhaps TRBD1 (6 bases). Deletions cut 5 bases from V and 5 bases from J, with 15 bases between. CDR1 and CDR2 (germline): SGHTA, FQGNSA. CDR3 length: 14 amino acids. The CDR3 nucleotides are TGTGCCAGCAGCCCGATCAAGGGGGGGTATGGCTACACCTTC. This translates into CASSPIKGGYGYTF.

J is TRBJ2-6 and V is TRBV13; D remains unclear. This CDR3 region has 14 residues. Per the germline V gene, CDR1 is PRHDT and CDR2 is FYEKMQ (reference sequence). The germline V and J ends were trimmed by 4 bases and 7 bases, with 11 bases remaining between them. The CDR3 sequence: CASSSHSGANVLTF. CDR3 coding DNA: TGTGCCAGCAGCTCTCACAGTGGAGCCAACGTCCTGACTTTC.

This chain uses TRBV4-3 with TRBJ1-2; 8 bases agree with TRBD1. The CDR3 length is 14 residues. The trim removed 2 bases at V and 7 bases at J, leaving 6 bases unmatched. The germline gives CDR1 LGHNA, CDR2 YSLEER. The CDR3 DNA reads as TGCGCCAGCAGCCAACCGGACAGGGTTTCTGGCTACACCTTC. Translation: CASSQPDRVSGYTF.

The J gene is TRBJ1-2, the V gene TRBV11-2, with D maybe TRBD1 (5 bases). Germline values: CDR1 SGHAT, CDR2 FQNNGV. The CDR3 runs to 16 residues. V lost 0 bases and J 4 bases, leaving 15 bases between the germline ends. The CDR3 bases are TGTGCCAGCAGCTTAGATCGGGGGAAAGGGAGCTATGGCTACACCTTC. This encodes CASSLDRGKGSYGYTF.

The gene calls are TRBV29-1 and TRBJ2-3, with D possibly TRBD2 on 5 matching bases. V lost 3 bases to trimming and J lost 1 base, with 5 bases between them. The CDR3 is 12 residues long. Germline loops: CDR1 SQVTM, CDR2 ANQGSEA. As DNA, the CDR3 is TGCAGCGTTGAGAGGGGCACAGATACGCAGTATTTT. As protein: CSVERGTDTQYF.